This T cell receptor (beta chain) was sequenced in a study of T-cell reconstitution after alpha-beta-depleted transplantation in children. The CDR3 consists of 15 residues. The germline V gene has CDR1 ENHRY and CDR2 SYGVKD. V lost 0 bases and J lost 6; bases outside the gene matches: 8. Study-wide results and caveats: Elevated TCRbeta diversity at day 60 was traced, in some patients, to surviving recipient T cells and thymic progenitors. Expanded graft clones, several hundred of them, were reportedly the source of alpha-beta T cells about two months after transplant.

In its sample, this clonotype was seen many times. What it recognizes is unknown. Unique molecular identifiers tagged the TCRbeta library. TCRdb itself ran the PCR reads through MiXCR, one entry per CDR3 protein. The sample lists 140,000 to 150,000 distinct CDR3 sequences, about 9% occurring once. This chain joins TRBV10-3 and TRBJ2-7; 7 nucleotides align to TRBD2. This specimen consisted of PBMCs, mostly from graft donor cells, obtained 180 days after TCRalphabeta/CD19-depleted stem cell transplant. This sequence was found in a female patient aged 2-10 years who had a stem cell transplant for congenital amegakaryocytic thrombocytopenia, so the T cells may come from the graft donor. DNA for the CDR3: TGTGCCATCAGTGAGTCGAATCTAGCGGTCGGCGAGCAGTACTTC. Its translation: CAISESNLAVGEQYF.